This T cell receptor beta chain derives from a study of T cells in Graves' hyperthyroidism and ophthalmopathy. What was amplified from RNA transcripts were TCR beta CDR3 regions. Carried out on the TCR CDR3, a first-round RT-PCR used the HTBI primer set. TCRdb re-analysed the multiplex PCR reads in MiXCR, keeping a single row per CDR3 protein. The table lists 700,000 to 950,000 distinct CDR3 sequences, roughly a third of them singletons. Germline loops: CDR1 SQVTM, CDR2 ANQGSEA. The V and J ends lost 4 bases and 6 bases, in that order; junction bases with no gene match: 4. The CDR3 length is 12 residues.

This clonotype originated in a woman aged 40 to 50 with Graves' hyperthyroidism. The rearrangement joins TRBV29-1 to TRBJ1-1; 8 nucleotides match TRBD1. Source material: blood. CDR3 sequence: CSVGTGISEAFF. The CDR3 region has the DNA TGCAGCGTTGGGACAGGGATCTCTGAAGCTTTCTTT.